This T cell receptor (beta chain) was sequenced during a study of shared clonotypes between healthy human individuals (dated by TCRdb to the early 2020s). Regarding the complete study: The cohort included a few men and two women between 18 and 49 years of age. For each donor, CD4 naive and CD4 memory were each run on three plates, CD8 naive on two plates, and CD8 memory on one plate. Blood TCR repertoires of about five healthy adults were deeply sequenced to estimate repertoire size and the extent of clonotype sharing between individuals. Libraries were prepared and TCR repertoires were sequenced by different laboratories using diverse techniques, in order to increase sequencing depth and limit assay-specific biases. Each donor's leukapheresis produced roughly between roughly 0.94 and 9.5 billion PBMCs.

Broader findings and caveats from the paper: Sampling was restricted to blood, and TCR repertoires in tissues likely differ from the TCR repertoires found in blood. Because the study included only a small number of donors, the genetic and exposure-history diversity represented was limited. Pairwise subsampling led to the expectation that sequencing depth would affect the degree of clonotype sharing among donors. About 5% of naive CD4, more than 3% of naive CD8, roughly 2.4% of memory CD4, and 0.35% to 0.5% of memory CD8 clonotypes were shared across a few donors. Estimated clonotype richness was generally larger for naive than for memory subsets. Compared with non-shared clonotypes, clonotypes shared by all four sorted-subset donors had higher generation probabilities. Even with the large sequencing depth, rarefaction of the sorted-subset datasets indicated that sequencing was incomplete.

On this clone: It lacks a known antigen. No much larger clone is present one base from it, and per-base qualities are unavailable.

CD8 naive samples consisted of CD45RO-negative cells that were positively selected for CCR7, yielding a CD45RA+CCR7+ population without TemRA cells. Healthy HIV-negative adults with no recently reported acute infections or vaccinations were included as donors. All donors were Caucasian adults living in Nashville, Tennessee, USA. After blood collection by leukapheresis, PBMCs were isolated using Ficoll-Histopaque density gradient centrifugation and then cryopreserved in the vapor phase of liquid nitrogen. Analytical flow cytometry was used to check the purity and quantity of every magnetically sorted T cell population. Genomic DNA was isolated from every sorted fraction and measured by UV absorbance on a Nanodrop 2000c. CDR3 length: 14 amino acids, cysteine to phenylalanine. Just the 42-base CDR3 DNA is kept, in frame starting at base 1. V sheds 2 bases and J sheds 2 bases, leaving 10 bases between their ends. Sequences MNHEY (CDR1) and SMNVEV (CDR2) are obtained from the germline V gene (reference sequence).

Using the deep immunoSEQ assay, multiplex PCR amplified TCR CDR3 regions from genomic DNA. For each cell subset, the extracted genomic DNA was distributed evenly across all wells of several immunoSEQ 96-well plates, and each plate served as one replicate. For sorted subsets, approximately 200 ng of genomic DNA, equivalent to some 30,000 T cell genomes, went into each replicate PCR. Purified libraries were measured with a Qubit 3.0 fluorometer, size-checked on a Bioanalyzer 2100, and measured again with the KAPA Library Quantification kit. Every immunoSEQ 96-well plate was sequenced on a dedicated single-read 150-cycle Illumina NextSeq 550 flow cell. The original pipeline was this. Because only junctional sequences without quality scores were contained in the immunoSEQ output, filtering matching that applied to full-length reads could not be performed. To assign V/J genes and CDR3, sequences were annotated against IMGT germline references using PyIR, a Python wrapper for IgBLAST v1.9. Reads were removed for weak V/J assignments (E-value above 1e-6), missing CDR3, stop codons, out-of-frame junctions, or ambiguous translated residues. V3J clonotypes were defined as sequences sharing the same inferred V gene, J gene, and CDR3 amino acid sequence. To compute the percentage overlap between repertoires, the number of shared unique clonotypes was divided by the size of the smaller repertoire. RTK rarefaction, the Chao1 estimator, and Recon v2.1 estimates of unobserved clonotypes were used to assess repertoire richness. OLGA was used to compute generation probabilities for all TCRbeta clonotypes that the gDNA method yielded from a handful of donors. The table was pulled from immuneACCESS by TCRdb, which kept in-frame rearrangements only. Such tables lose some clones; where checked, under half of the loss comes from unresolved V genes, and the rest has no known cause. Clonal size and the V and J genes are those of that table, whereas D and trimming came from the DNA. The sample table lists about 2.1 million clones, roughly 91% of them with a count of one. The ten largest clones capture around 1.7% of the sample.

The sample taken for sequencing was naive CD8+ T cells from PBMCs. In the paper's terms, the cell subset or site label means: CD45RA+CCR7+. This TCR was sampled from a man between 18 and 29 years old in good health. Some clones in this sample may be carry-over from other donors' samples. The chain is assembled from TRBV27 and TRBJ2-7, with the D segment identity uncertain. The bases are TGTGCCAGCAGTTTAGATGACCAGGCCTACGAGCAGTACTTC. Translation gives CASSLDDQAYEQYF.